The clone carrying this T cell receptor beta chain was recorded once. This record comes from a study of OX40 agonist ivuxolimab in advanced cancers. The CDR3 is 14 amino acids. Germline-derived CDR1 and CDR2 are SGHAT and FQNNGV. Deletions cut 6 bases from V and 3 bases from J, with 12 bases between. The protocol was immunoSEQ multiplex PCR, while the TCRdb copy is restricted to in-frame clones and leaves out a portion. The sample contains about 30,000 clones, roughly 83% of which appear only once. This chain joins TRBV11-2 and TRBJ2-1; D may be TRBD1 (6 bases). The source material was CD4+ or CD8+ T cells sorted from blood, sampled in a trial of the OX40 agonist ivuxolimab. This clonotype was sampled from an adult with an advanced solid tumor such as melanoma, head and neck, liver or kidney cancer. CDR3 in DNA: TGTGCCAGCAGTTTGAGGGGGAACTACAATGAGCAGTTCTTC. Amino acids: CASSLRGNYNEQFF.